These T cell receptor beta chains were read from a single sample in a study of OX40 agonist ivuxolimab in advanced cancers. Sequencing was performed with immunoSEQ multiplex PCR; in TCRdb, only in-frame clones are kept and a portion is missing. The table includes roughly 20,000 clones, around 74% detected once. Sequencing used CD4+ or CD8+ T cells sorted from blood, obtained in a trial of the OX40 agonist ivuxolimab. All receptors derive from an adult with an advanced solid tumor such as melanoma, head and neck, liver or kidney cancer. Both conserved end residues are part of each CDR3. The D gene is left open where the match is weak. Size is stated for part of the rows, as once, few or many counts, or as a class when the clone is expanded.

len: 14
abundance: NA
j_gene: TRBJ2-7
d_gene: TRBD1
v_gene: TRBV5-1
CDR3aa: CASSPGTGAYEQYF
CDR3nt: TGCGCCAGCAGCCCCGGGACAGGGGCCTACGAGCAGTACTTC

len: 16
abundance: few
j_gene: TRBJ2-3
d_gene: TRBD2
v_gene: TRBV28
CDR3aa: CASSVSGSASTDTQYF
CDR3nt: TGTGCCAGCAGTGTTAGCGGGAGTGCGAGCACAGATACGCAGTATTTT

len: 15
abundance: NA
j_gene: TRBJ2-7
d_gene: NA
v_gene: TRBV7-6
CDR3aa: CASSPATGISYEQYF
CDR3nt: TGTGCCAGCAGCCCCGCCACAGGGATCTCCTACGAGCAGTACTTC

len: 15
abundance: NA
j_gene: TRBJ2-1
d_gene: TRBD1
v_gene: TRBV6-6
CDR3aa: CASSNRDRGTNEQFF
CDR3nt: TGTGCCAGCAGTAACCGGGACAGGGGTACCAATGAGCAGTTCTTC

len: 13
abundance: medium-sized
j_gene: TRBJ2-2
d_gene: NA
v_gene: TRBV6-5
CDR3aa: CASSYGGTGELFF
CDR3nt: TGTGCCAGCAGTTACGGGGGTACCGGGGAGCTGTTTTTT

len: 13
abundance: NA
j_gene: TRBJ2-7
d_gene: NA
v_gene: TRBV11-1
CDR3aa: CASSANRNYEQYF
CDR3nt: TGTGCCAGCAGCGCCAACAGGAACTACGAGCAGTACTTC

len: 18
abundance: NA
j_gene: TRBJ2-6
d_gene: NA
v_gene: TRBV28
CDR3aa: CASRGAGTSRPGANVLTF
CDR3nt: TGTGCCAGCAGGGGAGCCGGGACGTCTAGACCTGGGGCCAACGTCCTGACTTTC

len: 14
abundance: NA
j_gene: TRBJ2-7
d_gene: NA
v_gene: TRBV7-9
CDR3aa: CASSSFTGTYEQYF
CDR3nt: TGTGCCAGCAGCTCCTTCACAGGGACCTACGAGCAGTACTTC

len: 14
abundance: NA
j_gene: TRBJ1-1
d_gene: NA
v_gene: TRBV4-2
CDR3aa: CASSQGRDLTEAFF
CDR3nt: TGTGCCAGCAGCCAAGGACGGGATCTCACTGAAGCTTTCTTT

len: 12
abundance: NA
j_gene: TRBJ2-7
d_gene: NA
v_gene: TRBV19
CDR3aa: CASSIGGSEQYF
CDR3nt: TGTGCCAGTAGTATTGGAGGGAGCGAGCAGTACTTC

len: 15
abundance: NA
j_gene: TRBJ2-5
d_gene: TRBD2
v_gene: TRBV28
CDR3aa: CASAGLAGVQETQYF
CDR3nt: TGTGCCAGCGCTGGTCTAGCGGGAGTCCAAGAGACCCAGTACTTC

len: 13
abundance: NA
j_gene: TRBJ2-1
d_gene: NA
v_gene: TRBV7-6
CDR3aa: CASSLAWGDEQFF
CDR3nt: TGTGCCAGCAGCTTAGCGTGGGGGGACGAGCAGTTCTTC

len: 15
abundance: NA
j_gene: TRBJ2-2
d_gene: NA
v_gene: TRBV10-3
CDR3aa: CAISPPGLFTGELFF
CDR3nt: TGTGCCATCAGCCCTCCGGGACTGTTCACCGGGGAGCTGTTTTTT

len: 20
abundance: NA
j_gene: TRBJ1-2
d_gene: NA
v_gene: TRBV4-1
CDR3aa: CASSPYGGEGGREVNYGYTF
CDR3nt: TGCGCCAGCAGCCCCTATGGTGGCGAGGGGGGTAGGGAAGTTAACTATGGCTACACCTTC

len: 14
abundance: NA
j_gene: TRBJ2-1
d_gene: NA
v_gene: TRBV30
CDR3aa: CAWSVGQGYNEQFF
CDR3nt: TGTGCCTGGAGTGTAGGGCAGGGATACAATGAGCAGTTCTTC

len: 18
abundance: NA
j_gene: TRBJ1-4
d_gene: TRBD1
v_gene: TRBV28
CDR3aa: CASSLLRPGQGFNEKLFF
CDR3nt: TGTGCCAGCAGTTTATTACGCCCCGGACAGGGATTCAATGAAAAACTGTTTTTT

len: 15
abundance: NA
j_gene: TRBJ1-2
d_gene: TRBD1
v_gene: TRBV4-1
CDR3aa: CASSLTGGDYYGYTF
CDR3nt: TGCGCCAGCAGCCTGACAGGGGGCGACTACTATGGCTACACCTTC

len: 14
abundance: NA
j_gene: TRBJ2-3
d_gene: NA
v_gene: TRBV4-1
CDR3aa: CASSQGLGTDTQYF
CDR3nt: TGCGCCAGCAGCCAAGGTCTCGGCACAGATACGCAGTATTTT

len: 14
abundance: once
j_gene: TRBJ1-5
d_gene: NA
v_gene: TRBV19
CDR3aa: CASSISGGNQPQHF
CDR3nt: TGTGCCAGTAGTATATCAGGGGGCAATCAGCCCCAGCATTTT

len: 12
abundance: NA
j_gene: TRBJ2-1
d_gene: NA
v_gene: TRBV6-1
CDR3aa: CASSESRDEQFF
CDR3nt: TGTGCCAGCAGTGAGAGCAGAGATGAGCAGTTCTTC

len: 14
abundance: NA
j_gene: TRBJ2-1
d_gene: NA
v_gene: TRBV6-6
CDR3aa: CASSYSRGFGEQFF
CDR3nt: TGTGCCAGCAGTTACTCAAGGGGATTTGGTGAGCAGTTCTTC

len: 10
abundance: NA
j_gene: TRBJ1-1
d_gene: NA
v_gene: TRBV29-1
CDR3aa: CSVLVTEAFF
CDR3nt: TGCAGCGTTTTGGTAACTGAAGCTTTCTTT

len: 16
abundance: medium-sized
j_gene: TRBJ2-5
d_gene: NA
v_gene: TRBV11-2
CDR3aa: CASSPTRARRGETQYF
CDR3nt: TGTGCCAGCAGCCCGACACGAGCGAGAAGGGGAGAGACCCAGTACTTC

len: 13
abundance: NA
j_gene: TRBJ1-1
d_gene: NA
v_gene: TRBV27
CDR3aa: CASSKTVNTEAFF
CDR3nt: TGTGCCAGCAGTAAGACAGTGAACACTGAAGCTTTCTTT

len: 13
abundance: NA
j_gene: TRBJ2-7
d_gene: NA
v_gene: TRBV6-6
CDR3aa: CASSYAREYEQYF
CDR3nt: TGTGCCAGCAGTTACGCCAGGGAGTACGAGCAGTACTTC

len: 15
abundance: NA
j_gene: TRBJ2-7
d_gene: TRBD1
v_gene: TRBV28
CDR3aa: CASTMRAGGNYEQYF
CDR3nt: TGTGCCAGCACCATGAGGGCAGGGGGCAACTACGAGCAGTACTTC

len: 15
abundance: NA
j_gene: TRBJ2-3
d_gene: NA
v_gene: TRBV7-6
CDR3aa: CASSLVISRGDTQYF
CDR3nt: TGTGCCAGCAGCCTTGTGATCTCACGGGGGGATACGCAGTATTTT

len: 15
abundance: NA
j_gene: TRBJ2-7
d_gene: NA
v_gene: TRBV5-4
CDR3aa: CASSDPLAYPYEQYF
CDR3nt: TGTGCCAGCAGCGACCCTCTAGCGTACCCCTACGAGCAGTACTTC

len: 13
abundance: NA
j_gene: TRBJ2-7
d_gene: NA
v_gene: TRBV5-4
CDR3aa: CASSLEGSYEQYF
CDR3nt: TGTGCCAGCAGCTTGGAGGGTTCCTACGAGCAGTACTTC

len: 15
abundance: NA
j_gene: TRBJ1-2
d_gene: TRBD1
v_gene: TRBV4-3
CDR3aa: CASSQGQGVGYGYTF
CDR3nt: TGCGCCAGCAGCCAAGGGCAGGGGGTCGGCTATGGCTACACCTTC

len: 18
abundance: NA
j_gene: TRBJ1-2
d_gene: NA
v_gene: TRBV4-3
CDR3aa: CASSQDRSAAISNYGYTF
CDR3nt: TGCGCCAGCAGCCAAGATAGATCGGCAGCGATATCAAACTATGGCTACACCTTC

len: 13
abundance: NA
j_gene: TRBJ2-3
d_gene: TRBD2
v_gene: TRBV6-5
CDR3aa: CASSSGGSDTQYF
CDR3nt: TGTGCCAGCAGTAGCGGGGGGTCAGATACGCAGTATTTT

len: 14
abundance: NA
j_gene: TRBJ1-1
d_gene: NA
v_gene: TRBV6-5
CDR3aa: CASTPFTGATEAFF
CDR3nt: TGTGCCAGCACGCCATTTACGGGAGCCACTGAAGCTTTCTTT

len: 14
abundance: NA
j_gene: TRBJ1-5
d_gene: NA
v_gene: TRBV16
CDR3aa: CASSRTASNQPQHF
CDR3nt: TGTGCCAGCAGCCGGACAGCCAGCAATCAGCCCCAGCATTTT

len: 15
abundance: NA
j_gene: TRBJ2-3
d_gene: NA
v_gene: TRBV12-5
CDR3aa: CASGPFGPPEDTQYF
CDR3nt: TGTGCTAGTGGCCCCTTCGGGCCCCCCGAGGATACGCAGTATTTT